The 31 T cell receptor beta chains below were found in one sample sequenced in a study of Ad26.COV2.S vaccination and SARS-CoV-2 variants. Treatment of the sample: some 20 received Ad26.COV2.S at low or high dose, single or two shots; 5 received placebo; per-sample allocation not given. Each sample was drawn 63 days after the first injection (of vaccine or placebo). Clones were sequenced by immunoSEQ multiplex PCR, and TCRdb holds only the in-frame ones, with some missing. The sample includes roughly 700,000 clones, more than 70% seen only once; the top ten take approximately 1.5%. Sequences were derived from peripheral blood, sampled in a trial of Ad26.COV2.S vaccine versus placebo. The receptors derive from a person between 18 and 65 years old who received the Ad26.COV2.S COVID-19 vaccine or a placebo.

The V and J genes are TRBV11-1 and TRBJ2-7; weak D call: TRBD2 (7 bases). The CDR3 runs 15 residues. V lost 1 base and J 4 bases, leaving 14 bases between the germline ends. Per germline, CDR1 SGHAT and CDR2 FQDESV (reference sequence). CDR3 DNA sequence: TGTGCCAGCAGCTTAGGGGGGGGCAACCGATACGAGCAGTACTTC. It codes for CASSLGGGNRYEQYF.

The J gene is TRBJ2-2, the V gene TRBV5-1; 10 nucleotides line up with TRBD2. With V trimmed by 4 bases and J by 7 bases, 10 bases remained unmatched. Germline V gene lookup returns CDR1 SGHRS and CDR2 YFSETQ. The CDR3 length is 16 residues. The DNA for the CDR3 is TGCGCCAGCAGCCTCCGACTAGCGGGTTTTGGCGGGGAGCTGTTTTTT. Translating it yields CASSLRLAGFGGELFF.

The chain carries TRBV15 and TRBJ2-5; either TRBD1 or TRBD2 may fit D (6 bases each). V lost 4 bases and J 4 bases, leaving 13 bases between the germline ends. The CDR3 has 14 residues. Germline V gene data show CDR1 as LNHNV and CDR2 as YYDKDF (reference sequence). The CDR3 region has the DNA TGTGCCACCAGCATAGGAGGGGGGTCAGAGACCCAGTACTTC. Protein sequence: CATSIGGGSETQYF.

The table lists this clone with a count of one. The chain employs TRBV18 and TRBJ1-1; no definite D call. The germline gives CDR1 KGHSH, CDR2 LQKENI. With 5 bases removed from V and 1 base from J, the gap between germline ends came to 11 bases. The length of the CDR3 is 14 residues. CDR3 residues: CASSGRGENTEAFF. The CDR3 DNA reads as TGTGCCAGCTCAGGTCGAGGAGAGAACACTGAAGCTTTCTTT.

The J gene is TRBJ2-1, the V gene TRBV3-1 (or the pseudogene TRBV3-2); 7 bases line up with TRBD2. The V gene end was trimmed by 3 bases and the J gene end by 9 bases; junction bases not matched to a gene: 2. This CDR3 contains 12 residues. Germline V gives CDR1 LGHDT, CDR2 YNNKEL (reference sequence). CDR3 sequence: CASSQGTIEQFF. Here the CDR3 DNA reads TGTGCCAGCAGCCAGGGGACTATTGAGCAGTTCTTC.

The J gene is TRBJ2-5, the V gene TRBV2; either TRBD1 or TRBD2 may fit D (5 bases each). The CDR3 covers 13 residues. Per germline, CDR1 SNHLY and CDR2 FYNNEI. Trimming pared 7 bases from V and 2 bases from J, leaving 11 bases between. The CDR3 nucleotides read TGTGCCAGCATGAGGGACGCACAAGAGACCCAGTACTTC. Translated: CASMRDAQETQYF.

The CDR3 sequence is CASSPDRNYGYTF. CDR3 DNA: TGTGCCAGCAGTCCTGACAGAAACTATGGCTACACCTTC. V and J are TRBV6-5 and TRBJ1-2, with D perhaps TRBD1 (5 bases). Germline V gene data show CDR1 as MNHEY and CDR2 as SVGAGI. The CDR3 consists of 13 residues. V was cut by 5 bases and J by 2 bases, with 9 bases left in between.

V usage is TRBV4-2 and J usage is TRBJ2-3, with D perhaps matching TRBD1 (5 bases). The CDR3 covers 13 residues. Deletions cut 3 bases from V and 1 base from J, with 5 bases between. Germline CDR1 LGHNA, CDR2 YNFKEQ. CDR3 coding DNA: TGTGCCAGCAGCCACAGGGGCACAGATACGCAGTATTTT. It specifies CASSHRGTDTQYF.

In regard to this clone: At one boundary the junction diverges from the germline segment, which might be a read error. The V call is TRBV7-7, the J call TRBJ2-1; TRBD2 matches at 9 bases. This CDR3 spans 17 amino acids. Germline values: CDR1 SSHAT, CDR2 FNYEAQ (reference sequence). The CDR3 sequence is CASSSGLAGPRPNEQFF. The CDR3 bases are TGTGCTAGCAGCTCGGGACTAGCCGGACCAAGACCTAATGAGCAGTTCTTC.

This rearrangement joins TRBV7-8 to TRBJ2-5, with D possibly being TRBD2 (5 bases). V lost 0 bases, J lost 0 bases, and 8 bases lay in between. CDR1 is SGHVS, CDR2 FQNEAQ, per germline. The CDR3 is made up of 15 amino acids. Here the CDR3 reads CASSLATGNQETQYF. DNA of the CDR3: TGTGCCAGCAGCTTAGCGACGGGAAACCAAGAGACCCAGTACTTC. The full variable domain, its missing parts supplied by reference TRBV7-8 and TRBJ2-5, is GAGVSQSPRYKVAKRGQDVALRCDPISGHVSLFWYQQALGQGPEFLTYFQNEAQLDKSGLPSDRFFAERPEGSVSTLKIQRTQQEDSAVYLCASSLATGNQETQYFGPGTRLLVL.

With respect to this clone: The sample holds other DNA sequences that translate to the same CDR3. The chain recombines TRBV5-1 with TRBJ2-5; D remains unclear. V shed 0 bases and J shed 0 bases, with 3 bases lying between them. Looked up from germline, CDR1 is SGHRS and CDR2 is YFSETQ. This CDR3 is built from 13 residues. The CDR3 reads CASSLEYQETQYF. In DNA, the CDR3 is TGCGCCAGCAGCTTGGAGTACCAAGAGACCCAGTACTTC. Supplemented by reference TRBV5-1 and TRBJ2-5, the full variable domain reads KAGVTQTPRYLIKTRGQQVTLSCSPISGHRSVSWYQQTPGQGLQFLFEYFSETQRNKGNFPGRFSGRQFSNSRSEMNVSTLELGDSALYLCASSLEYQETQYFGPGTRLLVL.

This chain joins TRBV7-6 and TRBJ1-4; 7 bases fit TRBD1. Trimming at V came to 4 bases and at J to 6 bases, leaving 8 bases not matched to a gene. The CDR3 covers 15 residues. The germline CDR1 and CDR2 sequences are SGHVS and FNYEAQ. The CDR3 reads CASSSPTGWHEKLFF. The CDR3 DNA reads as TGTGCCAGCAGCTCACCGACAGGGTGGCATGAAAAACTGTTTTTT. The full variable domain, its missing parts supplied by reference TRBV7-6 and TRBJ1-4, is GAGVSQSPRYKVTKRGQDVALRCDPISGHVSLYWYRQALGQGPEFLTYFNYEAQQDKSGLPNDRFSAERPEGSISTLTIQRTEQRDSAMYRCASSSPTGWHEKLFFGSGTQLSVL.

This CDR3 reads CASSQVSSGVNEQFF. The CDR3, as DNA: TGCGCCAGCAGCCAAGTAAGCAGCGGGGTTAATGAGCAGTTCTTC. The chain recombines TRBV4-3 with TRBJ2-1; 7 bases match TRBD2. The CDR3 extends over 15 amino acids. V lost 1 base to trimming and J lost 7 bases; unmatched junction nucleotides: 7. Germline values: CDR1 LGHNA, CDR2 YSLEER.

V usage is TRBV9 and J usage is TRBJ2-2; 9 positions agree with TRBD2. Germline assignment: CDR1 SGDLS and CDR2 YYNGEE. V shed 0 bases, J shed 3 bases, and the junction held 6 bases outside the gene matches. The CDR3 runs to 17 residues. CDR3 nucleotides: TGTGCCAGCAGCGTAGAGGGAGCGGGGGGTTACACCGGGGAGCTGTTTTTT. This encodes CASSVEGAGGYTGELFF.

The J gene is TRBJ2-3, the V gene TRBV27; the D gene is possibly TRBD2 (5 bases). Deletions cut 6 bases from V and 2 bases from J, with 18 bases between. The CDR3 extends over 16 amino acids. CDR1 is MNHEY, CDR2 SMNVEV, per germline (reference sequence). CDR3 sequence (DNA): TGTGCCAGCAGACCCGGCCTAGCTCCCCCCACAGATACGCAGTATTTT. This translates into CASRPGLAPPTDTQYF.

CDR3 nucleotides: TGCGCCAGCAGCTTGGGGGACAGCGTCAATCAGCCCCAGCATTTT. Residues: CASSLGDSVNQPQHF. The chain has TRBV5-1 and TRBJ1-5, with 7 bases fitting TRBD1. CDR1 SGHRS and CDR2 YFSETQ come from the germline V gene. This CDR3 spans 15 amino acids. After removal of 0 bases from V and 3 bases from J, the junction contained 3 bases not matched to a gene.

The V call is TRBV6-6, the J call TRBJ2-5; weak D call: TRBD2 (5 bases). The CDR3 loop spans 14 amino acids. Germline loops: CDR1 MNHNY, CDR2 SVGAGI (reference sequence). Trimming took off 0 bases at V and 5 bases at J, with 10 bases between the two ends. The CDR3 region is CASSYSSSQETQYF. CDR3 in DNA: TGTGCCAGCAGTTACTCATCTAGCCAGGAGACCCAGTACTTC.

The V and J genes are TRBV5-1 and TRBJ2-7, with D perhaps matching TRBD1 (7 bases). Germline CDR1 and CDR2: SGHRS and YFSETQ. This CDR3 has 15 amino acids. With 5 bases removed from V and 7 bases from J, the gap between germline ends came to 22 bases. CDR3 in DNA: TGCGCCAGCAGTCGCGGGGACAGTGCCTCGGGGGAGCAGTACTTC. The encoded protein is CASSRGDSASGEQYF.

V gene TRBV7-6 combines with J gene TRBJ1-2; D gene ambiguous. CDR3 length: 13 residues. The ends were cut back, 2 bases at V and 2 bases at J, with 6 bases in the middle. Germline V CDR1 and CDR2: SGHVS, FNYEAQ. CDR3 nucleotides: TGTGCCAGCAGCTTACACCTAAACTATGGCTACACCTTC. It is translated as CASSLHLNYGYTF.

In DNA, the CDR3 is TGTGCCAGTAGTTTGTATTCGGGGCAGCCCCAGCATTTT. It encodes CASSLYSGQPQHF. The genes are TRBV19 and TRBJ1-5; D is unresolved. In germline, CDR1 is LNHDA, CDR2 SQIVND (reference sequence). V was cut by 5 bases and J by 7 bases, with 12 bases left in between. CDR3 length: 13 amino acids.

This clone was recorded once. The chain employs TRBV4-3 and TRBJ1-4; TRBD1 agrees at 8 bases. Germline V gene lookup returns CDR1 LGHNA and CDR2 YSLEER. The J segment lost 10 bases and the V segment lost 0 bases, leaving 7 bases of the junction unmatched. The CDR3 consists of 15 residues. The CDR3 region has the DNA TGCGCCAGCAGCCAAGATATCGGACAGGGCATAAAACTGTTTTTT. Residues: CASSQDIGQGIKLFF.

The rearrangement joins TRBV29-1 to TRBJ1-1; D unclear. V was pared by 6 bases and J by 0 bases, with 11 bases between. Germline lookup yields CDR1 SQVTM and CDR2 ANQGSEA. The CDR3 contains 13 residues. CDR3 protein: CSVASLLNTEAFF. CDR3 DNA: TGCAGCGTGGCCAGCTTGTTGAACACTGAAGCTTTCTTT.

The genes are TRBV5-4 and TRBJ2-2, with 10 bases fitting TRBD2. The germline gives CDR1 SGHNT, CDR2 YYREEE (reference sequence). The CDR3 loop spans 17 amino acids. V dropped 0 bases and J dropped 5; count of bases not matched to a gene: 7. CDR3 sequence reads: CASSLAASGRGTGELFF. The CDR3 nucleotides read TGTGCCAGCAGCTTGGCGGCTAGCGGGAGAGGAACCGGGGAGCTGTTTTTT.

The V gene is TRBV10-3, the J gene TRBJ2-7; D uncertain. Trimming removed 0 bases from V and 1 base from J, with 16 bases in between. The germline V gene has CDR1 ENHRY and CDR2 SYGVKD. The CDR3 covers 17 residues. The CDR3: CAISESLVGARSYEQYF. DNA for the CDR3: TGTGCCATCAGTGAGTCGTTAGTAGGCGCTCGATCCTACGAGCAGTACTTC.

The rearrangement links TRBV2 to TRBJ2-7, with D unclear. Germline CDR1 SNHLY, CDR2 FYNNEI. The CDR3 has 13 amino acids. V was cut by 7 bases and J by 6 bases, with 16 bases left in between. DNA of the CDR3: TGTGCCAGCACTCAAGGGTTAGGCGGCGAGCAGTACTTC. As protein: CASTQGLGGEQYF.

The chain is built from TRBV6-5 and TRBJ1-5; 8 bases agree with TRBD1. The V gene's germline CDR1 is MNHEY and CDR2 SVGAGI. With 2 bases clipped from V and 8 bases from J, the junction kept 5 bases outside the gene matches. CDR3 length equals 14 residues. The CDR3 DNA sequence: TGTGCCAGCAGTTACGGACAGGGTATAGAGCCCCAGCATTTT. Amino acids: CASSYGQGIEPQHF.

The chain has TRBV6-5 and TRBJ1-3, with 8 nucleotides matching TRBD1. With 6 bases clipped from V and 0 bases from J, the junction kept 4 bases outside the gene matches. Germline V gene data show CDR1 as MNHEY and CDR2 as SVGAGI. The CDR3 runs 15 residues. This CDR3 reads CASSRGLSSGNTIYF. CDR3 DNA: TGTGCCAGCAGCAGGGGGCTAAGCTCTGGAAACACCATATATTTT.

This clone is a singleton in its sample. The gene calls are TRBV15 and TRBJ2-2; D is uncertain. CDR1 and CDR2 from the germline V gene are LNHNV and YYDKDF (reference sequence). The V and J ends lost 10 bases and 7 bases respectively, with 22 bases between them. This CDR3 comprises 15 residues. The CDR3 DNA reads as TGTGCCAGCCAGAAGGGATCTCTAGTGTACGGGGAGCTGTTTTTT. It codes for CASQKGSLVYGELFF.

In its sample, this clone was seen once. V is TRBV9 and J is TRBJ2-5, with TRBD2 matching 11 bases. V was pared by 3 bases and J by 5 bases, with 9 bases of the junction left unmatched. The CDR3 contains 16 residues. CDR1 and CDR2 from the germline V gene are SGDLS and YYNGEE. CDR3 amino acids: CASSAANSGGAETQYF. CDR3 sequence (DNA): TGTGCCAGCAGCGCCGCGAATAGCGGGGGGGCTGAGACCCAGTACTTC. The whole variable domain, filled in from reference TRBV9 and TRBJ2-5, reads DSGVTQTPKHLITATGQRVTLRCSPRSGDLSVYWYQQSLDQGLQFLIQYYNGEERAKGNILERFSAQQFPDLHSELNLSSLELGDSALYFCASSAANSGGAETQYFGPGTRLLVL.

The chain has TRBV7-2 and TRBJ2-7; D is unresolved. Trimming shortened V by 5 bases and J by 4 bases, and 12 bases separated the two germline ends. This CDR3 has 13 residues. The germline V gene encodes CDR1 SGHTA and CDR2 FQGNSA. The CDR3 region has the DNA TGTGCCAGCAGCCAGATTTGGAGTTACGAGCAGTACTTC. Its protein product is CASSQIWSYEQYF.

This clone has just a few counts. The V gene is TRBV11-2, the J gene TRBJ1-2, with 8 bases that match TRBD1. Trimming at V came to 5 bases and at J to 4 bases, leaving 6 bases not matched to a gene. Per germline, CDR1 SGHAT and CDR2 FQNNGV. The CDR3 extends over 14 amino acids. The CDR3 region is CASSPGQGSYGYTF. Here the CDR3 DNA reads TGTGCCAGCAGCCCCGGACAGGGTAGCTATGGCTACACCTTC.